This T cell receptor (beta chain) was captured by sequencing in a study of blood T cell repertoires in COVID-19. Study-level background: From the United States, Italy and Spain came samples of acute and convalescent COVID-19. Sources were T cells, B-cell-depleted T cells, or PBMCs; the material itself was cDNA or gDNA.

In the original analysis: Estimation of nucleated cell counts relied on the amplification of reference gene primers. Some clones are missing from TCRdb's copy, which holds only in-frame ones; the method was immunoSEQ multiplex PCR. The V and J calls and clone size come from that table; D and trimming were worked out from the DNA. The sample has 200,000 to 250,000 clones, around 80% seen once. This clone turned up a few times. Germline loops: CDR1 MNHEY, CDR2 SVGAGI. The CDR3 has 15 amino acids. Trimming removed 2 bases from V and 5 bases from J, with 15 bases in between. Enrollment of patients from Seattle took place during active infection, with longitudinal follow-up.

Sequencing input: peripheral blood. This rearrangement joins TRBV6-5 to TRBJ2-5; a possible D gene is TRBD1 (6 bases). This receptor was obtained from a woman at least 80 years old with COVID-19, enrolled during active disease. The CDR3 DNA reads as TGTGCCAGCAGTTACGCAGGGGCAGGGTGGGAGACCCAGTACTTC. It is translated as CASSYAGAGWETQYF.